The 6 T cell receptor beta chains below were found in one sample sequenced in a study of T cells expressing NK-cell markers. TCRdb reprocessed the 5' RACE reads and reports one entry per CDR3 protein, with no DNA. This specimen shows roughly 420,000 distinct CDR3 sequences; the ten leading clones hold 7.3%. The sample taken for sequencing was blood T cells: a sorted CD56 or NKG2C T cell subset, CD4+ or CD8+ T cells, or bulk PBMC T cells (not recorded which). These receptors were collected from a woman between 18 and 69 years old in good health.

The chain recombines TRBV12-3 or TRBV12-4 with TRBJ2-2. CDR3 length equals 14 residues. CDR3 amino acids: CASRMTANTGELFF.

The rearrangement uses TRBV5-1 and TRBJ1-1. Germline V gene lookup returns CDR1 SGHRS and CDR2 YFSETQ. CDR3 length equals 14 residues. This CDR3 reads CASSLKEGGGKAFF.

The chain combines TRBV5-4 with TRBJ2-1; the TCRdb call, TRBD2, lacks DNA for checking. This CDR3 is built from 14 residues. Per germline, CDR1 SGHNT and CDR2 YYREEE (reference sequence). The CDR3 here is CASSALAGVNEQFF.

This CDR3 is CASSEFIRGLVTEAFF. This sequence joins TRBV9 and TRBJ1-1; TCRdb selects TRBD1, and the lack of DNA leaves this call unchecked. This CDR3 region has 16 residues. Germline CDR1 SGDLS, CDR2 YYNGEE.

The chain has TRBV5-1 and TRBJ1-4; TCRdb's D call, TRBD1, is unchecked because there is no DNA. There are 16 residues in the CDR3. The V gene's germline CDR1 is SGHRS and CDR2 YFSETQ. This CDR3 is CASKLTGDSTNEKLFF.

The chain is built from TRBV6-5 and TRBJ2-3. Germline CDR1 and CDR2: MNHEY and SVGAGI. The CDR3 extends over 14 amino acids. The CDR3 here is CASSYSVVPDTQYF.